The clone carrying this TCR beta chain was seen more than once but under ten times. Its antigen is as yet unknown. The CDR3 is 16 residues long. V lost 8 bases to trimming and J lost 5 bases; unmatched junction nucleotides: 12. The sample originates from a study of cytomegalovirus exposure and HLA in healthy donors. Study conclusions and caveats: In vitro experiments confirmed that three CMV-associated chains were specific for CMV antigens.

The PCR employed 60 Vbeta primers together with 13 Jbeta primers. The data were produced by immunoSEQ multiplex PCR, yet TCRdb's version contains in-frame clones alone and is incomplete. Of about 130,000 clones detected, 66% appear once; the ten largest clones hold under 2%. The chain is built from TRBV23-1 and TRBJ2-5, with TRBD1 matching 12 bases. TRBV23-1 is labeled an ORF, and its function is uncertain. Sequenced input: PBMCs. The TCR originated in a human donor in good health. The CDR3 sequence is CASDHCRDRGRETQYF. CDR3 in DNA: TGCGCCAGCGACCATTGCCGGGACAGGGGGCGGGAGACCCAGTACTTC.